What follows are 25 T cell receptor beta chains derived from one specimen sequenced in a study of shared clonotypes between healthy human individuals. Assay used: immunoSEQ multiplex PCR; TCRdb lists only in-frame clones, some missing. This repertoire shows some 240,000 clones, approximately 65% found once; its top ten account for roughly 10%. Source material: memory CD4+ T cells sorted from blood. Subset indicated: CD45RA-negative fraction. The receptors were sampled from a man aged 30 to 45 in good health.

The chain links TRBV4-3 to TRBJ2-2; 14 bases match TRBD2. In germline, CDR1 is LGHNA, CDR2 YSLEER. With V trimmed by 1 base and J by 4 bases, 11 bases remained unmatched. The CDR3 is 20 amino acids. The CDR3 region is CASSQGNTGTSGRGTGELFF. The DNA for the CDR3 is TGCGCCAGCAGCCAAGGAAACACCGGGACTAGCGGGAGAGGCACCGGGGAGCTGTTTTTT.

V and J are TRBV6-4 and TRBJ1-2; 7 bases agree with TRBD1. The CDR3 has 16 residues. Germline trimming cut 0 bases from V and 2 bases from J; bases unmatched to any gene: 6. CDR1 is MRHNA and CDR2 is SNTAGT in the germline V gene. CDR3 in amino acids: CASSDSPGQPNYGYTF. DNA of the CDR3: TGTGCCAGCAGTGACTCCCCGGGACAGCCAAACTATGGCTACACCTTC.

J is TRBJ1-4 and V is TRBV7-9; perhaps TRBD1 as D (6 bases). CDR1 SEHNR and CDR2 FQNEAQ come from the germline V gene (reference sequence). Deletions cut 8 bases from V and 5 bases from J, with 24 bases between. The CDR3 is 17 amino acids. CDR3 protein: CASSGGWGAQPNEKLFF. The CDR3, as DNA: TGTGCCAGCTCCGGGGGCTGGGGGGCCCAACCAAATGAAAAACTGTTTTTT.

This clone was counted many times. The chain has TRBV28 and TRBJ2-7; possible D gene TRBD2, 6 bases. The V end lost 8 bases, the J end lost 0 bases, and 14 bases lay between the germline ends. This CDR3 comprises 14 residues. Germline V lookup: CDR1 MDHEN, CDR2 SYDVKM. In DNA form, the CDR3 reads TGTGCCAGCGGGGGAGGTAGTAGCTCCTACGAGCAGTACTTC. Translation: CASGGGSSSYEQYF.

The chain is built from TRBV5-6 and TRBJ2-5; TRBD2 matches 7 bases. V lost 4 bases to trimming and J lost 5 bases; unmatched junction nucleotides: 11. CDR1 and CDR2 (germline): SGHDT, YYEEEE. The CDR3 runs to 15 residues. The CDR3 spells CASSSDERGGETQYF. The CDR3 coding sequence is TGTGCCAGCAGCAGTGACGAGCGGGGAGGGGAGACCCAGTACTTC.

The chain carries TRBV5-4 and TRBJ2-1; D is possibly TRBD1 (6 bases). Germline lookup yields CDR1 SGHNT and CDR2 YYREEE (reference sequence). The CDR3 length is 16 residues. Trimming removed 0 bases at V and 0 bases at J, with 10 bases between. The CDR3 DNA follows: TGTGCCAGCAGCTTGGCCGGGACACCCTCCTACAATGAGCAGTTCTTC. Translated, it gives CASSLAGTPSYNEQFF.

The chain carries TRBV4-3 and TRBJ2-3; 7 bases match TRBD2. CDR1 LGHNA and CDR2 YSLEER come from the germline V gene. This CDR3 spans 16 amino acids. V trimming: 4 bases; J trimming: 0 bases; junction bases outside the gene matches: 7. CDR3 bases: TGCGCCAGCAGCCGTGGCCCTAGCGGAAGCACAGATACGCAGTATTTT. Translating it yields CASSRGPSGSTDTQYF.

The chain uses TRBV7-3 and TRBJ2-5, with TRBD1 matching over 9 bases. CDR1 is SGHTA and CDR2 is FQGTGA in the germline V gene. With V trimmed by 5 bases and J by 1 base, 8 bases remained unmatched. CDR3 size: 16 residues. CDR3 loop: CASSPGGTGSQETQYF. The CDR3 DNA reads TGTGCCAGCAGCCCAGGGGGGACAGGGAGCCAAGAGACCCAGTACTTC.

This rearrangement joins TRBV18 to TRBJ2-3, with a possible D match to TRBD2 (5 bases). The ends were cut back, 2 bases at V and 1 base at J, with 10 bases in the middle. Per germline, CDR1 KGHSH and CDR2 LQKENI. This CDR3 comprises 15 residues. The CDR3 spells CASSPGLLGTDTQYF. In DNA, the CDR3 is TGTGCCAGCTCACCAGGACTTCTTGGCACAGATACGCAGTATTTT.

The V gene is TRBV28, the J gene TRBJ1-2; unclear D gene. Germline CDR1 is MDHEN and CDR2 is SYDVKM. V was shortened by 4 bases and J by 8 bases, with 17 bases between the two germline ends. The CDR3 runs 14 residues. CDR3 loop: CASSSAGPKSGYTF. The CDR3 DNA reads TGTGCCAGCAGTTCGGCAGGTCCTAAAAGCGGCTACACCTTC.

This clone appeared a few times. V is TRBV5-1 and J is TRBJ2-2; TRBD1 matches at 7 bases. Germline trimming cut 5 bases from V and 6 bases from J; bases unmatched to any gene: 13. The CDR3 is 16 amino acids. Germline V CDR1 and CDR2: SGHRS, YFSETQ. The CDR3 DNA reads TGCGCCAGCAGTCGTCTGGACAGGTCGATTTCCGGGGAGCTGTTTTTT. Translating it yields CASSRLDRSISGELFF.

The CDR3 DNA reads TGTGCCACCAGCTACTCTGGGGATACGCAGTATTTT. Amino acids: CATSYSGDTQYF. V gene TRBV15 combines with J gene TRBJ2-3; D unclear. Germline CDR1 is LNHNV and CDR2 is YYDKDF (reference sequence). Trimming shortened V by 5 bases and J by 6 bases, and 9 bases separated the two germline ends. The CDR3 extends over 12 amino acids.

The chain joins TRBV28 to TRBJ2-7, with a possible D match to TRBD2 (6 bases). The ends were cut back, 5 bases at V and 7 bases at J, with 12 bases in the middle. CDR3 length: 12 amino acids. The V gene's germline CDR1 is MDHEN and CDR2 SYDVKM. The CDR3 DNA follows: TGTGCCAGCAGTCACCCGGGAGTGGAGCAGTACTTC. Translating gives CASSHPGVEQYF.

This chain connects TRBV6-5 to TRBJ2-7, with 8 bases aligning to TRBD2. The trim removed 8 bases at V and 0 bases at J, leaving 6 bases unmatched. In germline, CDR1 is MNHEY, CDR2 SVGAGI. CDR3 size: 14 residues. The CDR3 DNA sequence: TGTGCCAGCGGGTCAGCGGGAGACTCCTACGAGCAGTACTTC. Its protein is CASGSAGDSYEQYF.

There are a few counts of this clone. This rearrangement joins TRBV9 to TRBJ2-5; D is ambiguous. CDR3 length: 13 amino acids. CDR1 is SGDLS and CDR2 is YYNGEE in the germline V gene. V was clipped by 5 bases and J by 1 base, with 9 bases between them. The CDR3 nucleotides read TGTGCCAGCAGTTCCAGACCCCAAGAGACCCAGTACTTC. Its translation is CASSSRPQETQYF.

This clone showed up just once. CDR3 bases: TGTGCCAGCAGTGGGGAGAAACCCCGAGGGGAAAAACTGTTTTTT. Translated, it gives CASSGEKPRGEKLFF. The V call is TRBV6-1, the J call TRBJ1-4; D uncertain. Per germline, CDR1 MNHNS and CDR2 SASEGT. Trimming stripped 4 bases from V and 8 bases from J, with 17 bases between. The CDR3 has 15 residues.

A single count supports this clone. The chain joins TRBV6-1 to TRBJ2-1; either TRBD1 or TRBD2 may fit D (5 bases each). Trimming removed 7 bases at V and 5 bases at J, with 15 bases between. This CDR3 is 14 amino acids long. Germline values: CDR1 MNHNS, CDR2 SASEGT. This CDR3 is CASIWGTDNNEQFF. The CDR3 DNA is TGTGCCAGCATTTGGGGGACGGATAACAATGAGCAGTTCTTC.

The CDR3 DNA reads as TGTGCCAGCGGTTCCGGCACTAGCACAGATACGCAGTATTTT. Translated, it gives CASGSGTSTDTQYF. The chain recombines TRBV6-6 with TRBJ2-3; no definite D call. V lost 8 bases to trimming and J lost 0 bases, with 12 bases between them. The CDR3 length is 14 residues. Per the germline V gene, CDR1 is MNHNY and CDR2 is SVGAGI (reference sequence).

The chain employs TRBV5-4 and TRBJ1-4; tentatively, D is TRBD1 (5 bases). There are 14 residues in the CDR3. Trimming cost V 6 bases and J 1 base, with 10 bases left between them. CDR1 and CDR2 (germline): SGHNT, YYREEE (reference sequence). The CDR3 is CASKETVTNEKLFF. Here the CDR3 DNA reads TGTGCCAGCAAGGAGACAGTAACTAATGAAAAACTGTTTTTT.

Only one count was recorded for this clone. The J gene is TRBJ2-1, the V gene TRBV10-3, with D possibly being TRBD1 (6 bases). V shed 4 bases and J shed 7 bases, with 11 bases lying between them. This CDR3 is 13 amino acids long. Germline assignment: CDR1 ENHRY and CDR2 SYGVKD. CDR3 in amino acids: CAISVQGSNEQFF. CDR3 DNA: TGTGCCATCAGTGTACAGGGTTCGAATGAGCAGTTCTTC.

This sequence joins TRBV28 and TRBJ2-1, with D uncertain. The CDR3 runs to 12 residues. Per germline, CDR1 MDHEN and CDR2 SYDVKM. The V end lost 5 bases, the J end lost 10 bases, and 12 bases lay between the germline ends. CDR3 in amino acids: CASSPRPKEQFF. DNA for the CDR3: TGTGCCAGCAGTCCCCGTCCCAAGGAGCAGTTCTTC.

This clone was counted only a few times. The chain combines TRBV2 with TRBJ2-2; 7 bases fit TRBD1. CDR3 length: 14 amino acids. Trimming at V came to 6 bases and at J to 5 bases, leaving 6 bases not matched to a gene. Germline lookup yields CDR1 SNHLY and CDR2 FYNNEI. The CDR3 here is CASRMRGQTGELFF. The CDR3 DNA is TGTGCCAGCAGAATGAGGGGGCAGACCGGGGAGCTGTTTTTT. The full variable domain, with the rest looked up from reference TRBV2 and TRBJ2-2, is EPEVTQTPSHQVTQMGQEVILRCVPISNHLYFYWYRQILGQKVEFLVSFYNNEISEKSEIFDDQFSVERPDGSNFTLKIRSTKLEDSAMYFCASRMRGQTGELFFGEGSRLTVL.

The chain has TRBV6-9 and TRBJ1-4; D unclear. The CDR3 is made up of 11 amino acids. Germline values: CDR1 MNHGY, CDR2 SVAAGI. Trimming stripped 4 bases from V and 7 bases from J, with 4 bases between. CDR3 protein: CASSFREKLFF. The CDR3 DNA sequence: TGTGCCAGCAGTTTTCGTGAAAAACTGTTTTTT.

V and J are TRBV2 and TRBJ2-2; 10 positions agree with TRBD1. The CDR3 covers 16 residues. Germline V gives CDR1 SNHLY, CDR2 FYNNEI. V was pared by 3 bases and J by 7 bases, with 8 bases of the junction left unmatched. In nucleotides, the CDR3 is TGTGCCAGCAGTGAGGGGACAGGGGCGTTTGGCGGGGAGCTGTTTTTT. It encodes CASSEGTGAFGGELFF.

The chain is built from TRBV19 and TRBJ2-5; 9 bases align to TRBD2. Trimming took 1 base from V and 3 from J; bases not matched to a gene: 6. Germline CDR1 reads LNHDA; CDR2 reads SQIVND (reference sequence). CDR3 size: 16 residues. DNA of the CDR3: TGTGCCAGTAGTATAGTCTTAGCGGGAGAGAAAGAGACCCAGTACTTC. Translated, it gives CASSIVLAGEKETQYF. Variable domain in full (rest from reference TRBV19 and TRBJ2-5): DGGITQSPKYLFRKEGQNVTLSCEQNLNHDAMYWYRQDPGQGLRLIYYSQIVNDFQKGDIAEGYSVSREKKESFPLTVTSAQKNPTAFYLCASSIVLAGEKETQYFGPGTRLLVL.